This paragraph covers one T cell receptor beta chain sequence. The antigen is unknown. The CDR3 length is 14 residues. Per the germline V gene, CDR1 is SNHLY and CDR2 is FYNNEI. Between the trimmed V and J ends, which lost 5 bases and 1 base, there was a span of 10 bases. PCR primers comprised 60 Vbeta and 13 Jbeta primers. The table came from immunoSEQ multiplex PCR; TCRdb's copy has only in-frame clones and leaves some out. Here the sample table reports fewer than 50,000 clones. The study sampled nominally healthy donors, though unrecorded immune exposures were likely. The source of the sample is a study of cytomegalovirus exposure and HLA in healthy donors. General study points: Presence/absence analyses assumed roughly uniform sequencing depth across donors, which may not hold. The study carried out a later analysis of TCR beta sequences. It associated 15,000 to 20,000 of them with specific HLA alleles at a false discovery rate of 0.05. In vitro assays verified that three CMV-associated chains recognized CMV antigens specifically.

Sequenced material: PBMCs. The chain uses TRBV2 and TRBJ2-3; D may be TRBD2 (6 bases). The TCR sequence derives from a male donor in good health and CMV-seronegative. CDR3 bases: TGTGCCAGCAGTCGGGAGTTGGGCACAGATACGCAGTATTTT. Amino acid sequence: CASSRELGTDTQYF.